The entry that follows covers one TCR beta chain sequence. Its target is not known. This sample is part of a study of cytomegalovirus exposure and HLA in healthy donors. Study findings and constraints: Both high specificity and high sensitivity reportedly marked the classifier's diagnosis of cytomegalovirus status.

Both 60 Vbeta primers and 13 Jbeta primers went into the PCR. Some clones are missing from TCRdb's copy, which holds only in-frame ones; the method was immunoSEQ multiplex PCR. This sample has some 150,000 clones, with about four fifths found just once. The specimen sequenced was PBMCs. This TCR was sampled from a woman younger than 30 in good health and CMV-seropositive.

The CDR3 protein is CASSNGLAGEETQYF. CDR3 nucleotides: TGTGCCAGCAGCAACGGACTAGCGGGGGAGGAGACCCAGTACTTC. V gene TRBV7-9 combines with J gene TRBJ2-5, with 13 bases lining up with TRBD2. V trimming: 5 bases; J trimming: 5 bases; junction bases outside the gene matches: 5. There are 15 residues in the CDR3. From germline, CDR1 is SEHNR and CDR2 FQNEAQ (reference sequence).